This entry lists 18 T cell receptor beta chains sequenced from one sample in a study of brain T cells in children with intractable seizures. Clones were read by immunoSEQ multiplex PCR, and TCRdb kept only the in-frame ones, dropping some. The sample gives 50,000 to 80,000 clones, 90% to 97% of which show up once; 0.38% is in the top ten. Material: peripheral blood, obtained at surgery. The receptors stem from a boy under three years old with focal cortical dysplasia and intractable seizures.

V usage is TRBV5-8 and J usage is TRBJ2-7, with D possibly matching TRBD1 (5 bases). Germline CDR1 and CDR2: SGHTS and YDEGEE. V lost 4 bases and J 3 bases, leaving 8 bases between the germline ends. The length of the CDR3 is 12 residues. CDR3 region: CASSPQGYEQYF. CDR3 DNA sequence: TGTGCCAGCAGCCCCCAGGGCTACGAGCAGTACTTC.

The chain couples TRBV28 to TRBJ2-3; no clear D. In germline, CDR1 is MDHEN, CDR2 SYDVKM. This CDR3 comprises 11 residues. Between the trimmed V and J ends, which lost 6 bases and 3 bases, there was a span of 4 bases. The CDR3 DNA follows: TGTGCCAGCAGCAGGACAGATACGCAGTATTTT. Amino acids: CASSRTDTQYF.

The chain couples TRBV10-3 to TRBJ2-2, with TRBD1 matching over 8 bases. V trimming: 6 bases; J trimming: 7 bases; junction bases outside the gene matches: 7. This CDR3 contains 14 residues. Per germline, CDR1 ENHRY and CDR2 SYGVKD. As DNA, the CDR3 is TGTGCCATCAGCCCCGCAGGGGGCCTCGGGGAGCTGTTTTTT. As protein: CAISPAGGLGELFF.

The chain is built from TRBV19 and TRBJ2-7, with a weak D call TRBD1 (6 bases). Looked up from germline, CDR1 is LNHDA and CDR2 is SQIVND (reference sequence). This CDR3 comprises 14 residues. Trimming stripped 10 bases from V and 0 bases from J, with 16 bases between. CDR3 protein: CAISRKGDSYEQYF. For the CDR3, the DNA is TGTGCCATCAGTAGGAAGGGGGACTCCTACGAGCAGTACTTC.

This chain uses TRBV6-5 with TRBJ1-2, with D possibly matching TRBD1 (5 bases). From germline, CDR1 is MNHEY and CDR2 SVGAGI. Trimming removed 5 bases at V and 2 bases at J, with 12 bases between. The CDR3 runs 14 residues. CDR3 loop: CASSPAGPNYGYTF. The CDR3 coding sequence is TGTGCCAGCAGTCCCGCAGGGCCCAACTATGGCTACACCTTC.

This clone has a single count. The chain has TRBV6-4 and TRBJ1-1; no clear D. V lost 4 bases to trimming and J lost 0 bases, with 6 bases between them. The CDR3 has 13 residues. The germline V gene encodes CDR1 MRHNA and CDR2 SNTAGT. The CDR3 region has the DNA TGTGCCAGCAGTGCTAGGATGAACACTGAAGCTTTCTTT. This sequence encodes CASSARMNTEAFF.

The rearrangement uses TRBV6-4 and TRBJ2-7; D remains unclear. There are 12 residues in the CDR3. CDR1 is MRHNA, CDR2 SNTAGT, per germline. Trimming removed 0 bases from V and 4 bases from J, with 4 bases in between. CDR3 sequence: CASSDSKYEQYF. The DNA of the CDR3 is TGTGCCAGCAGTGACTCGAAATACGAGCAGTACTTC.

In this sample, this clone turned up once. The chain couples TRBV19 to TRBJ2-5; 10 positions match TRBD1. The CDR3 spans 16 residues. The V and J ends lost 5 bases and 5 bases, in that order; junction bases with no gene match: 11. CDR1 is LNHDA, CDR2 SQIVND, per germline (reference sequence). Here the CDR3 DNA reads TGTGCCAGTAGTTCCCCCCCCGGGACAGGGGACGAGACCCAGTACTTC. The encoded protein is CASSSPPGTGDETQYF.

V and J are TRBV19 and TRBJ1-1, with D maybe TRBD1 (5 bases). Germline CDR1 LNHDA, CDR2 SQIVND (reference sequence). The CDR3 loop spans 13 amino acids. The V gene lost 4 bases and the J gene lost 8 bases, with 14 bases spanning the gap. The CDR3 loop reads CASSTQGVGEAFF. The CDR3 DNA is TGTGCCAGTAGTACTCAGGGAGTTGGGGAAGCTTTCTTT.

This clone was counted a single time. The V call is TRBV9, the J call TRBJ1-1, with D possibly being TRBD1 (5 bases). The V gene lost 0 bases and the J gene lost 1 base, with 10 bases spanning the gap. Germline lookup yields CDR1 SGDLS and CDR2 YYNGEE. CDR3 length: 15 amino acids. CDR3 sequence reads: CASSVARGGNTEAFF. The CDR3 DNA sequence: TGTGCCAGCAGCGTAGCTAGGGGCGGGAACACTGAAGCTTTCTTT.

Comment on this clone: The junction differs from germline at one of its ends, possibly a read error. In DNA form, the CDR3 reads TGTGGCCGACCCGGGACATTCTTC. Residues: CGRPGTFF. This chain joins TRBV19 and TRBJ1-5; D might be TRBD1 (6 bases). The CDR3 length is 8 residues. Germline CDR1 is LNHDA and CDR2 is SQIVND (reference sequence).

The chain employs TRBV7-2 and TRBJ2-7; D gene ambiguous. CDR1 is SGHTA, CDR2 FQGNSA, per germline. With 5 bases removed from V and 2 bases from J, the gap between germline ends came to 7 bases. The CDR3 spans 12 residues. In DNA form, the CDR3 reads TGTGCCAGCAGCCACCCAGCCTACGAGCAGTACTTC. Translating it yields CASSHPAYEQYF.

The chain has TRBV7-9 and TRBJ2-6; possibly TRBD2 for D (6 bases). Between the trimmed V and J ends, which lost 3 bases and 0 bases, there was a span of 15 bases. Germline V gene lookup returns CDR1 SEHNR and CDR2 FQNEAQ (reference sequence). This CDR3 has 18 amino acids. This chain's CDR3 is CASSFLSGDYSGANVLTF. The DNA of the CDR3 is TGTGCCAGCAGCTTCCTTAGCGGAGACTACTCTGGGGCCAACGTCCTGACTTTC. Full variable domain (remainder filled in from reference TRBV7-9 and TRBJ2-6): DTGVSQNPRHKITKRGQNVTFRCDPISEHNRLYWYRQTLGQGPEFLTYFQNEAQLEKSRLLSDRFSAERPKGSFSTLEIQRTEQGDSAMYLCASSFLSGDYSGANVLTFGAGSRLTVL.

This rearrangement joins TRBV19 to TRBJ1-6; D not certain. The CDR3 spans 12 residues. The germline gives CDR1 LNHDA, CDR2 SQIVND (reference sequence). The germline V and J ends were trimmed by 5 bases and 12 bases, with 11 bases remaining between them. The CDR3 DNA follows: TGTGCCAGTAGTGTGACCCGGGGACCCCTCCACTTT. Protein product: CASSVTRGPLHF.

This clone was seen just once. This chain connects TRBV10-3 to TRBJ2-2, with 13 bases fitting TRBD2. The V gene's germline CDR1 is ENHRY and CDR2 SYGVKD. The CDR3 length is 14 residues. J lost 5 bases, V lost 10 bases, and 4 bases had no gene match. CDR3 nucleotide sequence: TGTGCCACCGGACTAGCGGGAGAAACCGGGGAGCTGTTTTTT. Amino acids: CATGLAGETGELFF.

This sequence joins TRBV25-1 and TRBJ2-3; D remains ambiguous. V was cut by 4 bases and J by 2 bases, with 4 bases left in between. The CDR3 covers 12 residues. Germline lookup yields CDR1 MGHDK and CDR2 SYGVNS. The DNA for the CDR3 is TGTGCCAGCAGTGGACACACAGATACGCAGTATTTT. Protein product: CASSGHTDTQYF.

This clone was seen once. The chain recombines TRBV15 with TRBJ2-7; the match to TRBD1 covers 7 bases. The germline V gene encodes CDR1 LNHNV and CDR2 YYDKDF (reference sequence). The CDR3 runs 16 residues. V dropped 2 bases and J dropped 0; count of bases not matched to a gene: 7. CDR3 nucleotides: TGTGCCACCAGCAGAAACACAGGGGCGCTCTCCTACGAGCAGTACTTC. Its protein product is CATSRNTGALSYEQYF.

The chain has TRBV5-1 and TRBJ1-2, with D possibly matching TRBD1 (5 bases). CDR3 length equals 16 residues. Trimming left V 1 base short and J 7 bases short, with 20 bases between. Germline CDR1 is SGHRS and CDR2 is YFSETQ. The CDR3 loop is CASSLTSETVGSGYTF. The CDR3 nucleotides are TGCGCCAGCAGCTTGACCTCCGAGACAGTGGGAAGTGGCTACACCTTC.